This T cell receptor (beta chain) was retrieved from a study of T-cell memory formation after mild COVID-19. Overall study results and limits: For contracting clones, CD4+ ones sat mainly in CM and EM, CD8+ in EMRA.

TCRdb processed the 5' RACE reads anew with MiXCR; each CDR3 protein has one entry. The repertoire includes 580,000 or so distinct CDR3 sequences, around 15% of them detected once, and about 7.4% sits in the top ten. This clonotype was seen a few times. The antigen is undetermined. The ends were cut back, 1 base at V and 1 base at J, with 4 bases in the middle. This CDR3 comprises 13 residues. Germline V gene lookup returns CDR1 SGDLS and CDR2 YYNGEE. This sequence joins TRBV9 and TRBJ2-3; D is undetermined. This TCR was sampled from an adult woman who had mild COVID-19 (a few samples of this study predate the infection). Cell type and time point are not known. The sequencing sample was made of PBMCs or a T cell subset sorted from them (not recorded which). In DNA form, the CDR3 reads TGTGCCAGCAGCGTATTGGGCACAGATACGCAGTATTTT. Its translation is CASSVLGTDTQYF.